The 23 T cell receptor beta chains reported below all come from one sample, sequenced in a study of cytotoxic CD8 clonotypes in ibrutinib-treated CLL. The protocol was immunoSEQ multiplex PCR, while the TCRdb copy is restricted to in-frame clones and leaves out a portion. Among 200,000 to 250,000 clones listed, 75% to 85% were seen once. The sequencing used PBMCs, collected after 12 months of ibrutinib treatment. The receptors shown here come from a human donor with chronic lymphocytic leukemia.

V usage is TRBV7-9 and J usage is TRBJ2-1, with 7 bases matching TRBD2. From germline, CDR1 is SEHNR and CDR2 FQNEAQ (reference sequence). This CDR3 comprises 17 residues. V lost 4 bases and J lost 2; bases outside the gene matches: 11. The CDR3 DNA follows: TGTGCCAGCAGCTCCCCAAGGGCGGGAGCAACCTACAATGAGCAGTTCTTC. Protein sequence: CASSSPRAGATYNEQFF.

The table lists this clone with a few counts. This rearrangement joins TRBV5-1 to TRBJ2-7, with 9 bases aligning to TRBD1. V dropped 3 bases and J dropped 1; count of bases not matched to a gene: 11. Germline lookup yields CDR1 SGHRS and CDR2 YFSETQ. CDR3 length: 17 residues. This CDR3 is CASSYVEGQGGSYEQYF. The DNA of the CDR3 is TGCGCCAGCAGCTACGTCGAGGGACAGGGCGGTTCCTACGAGCAGTACTTC.

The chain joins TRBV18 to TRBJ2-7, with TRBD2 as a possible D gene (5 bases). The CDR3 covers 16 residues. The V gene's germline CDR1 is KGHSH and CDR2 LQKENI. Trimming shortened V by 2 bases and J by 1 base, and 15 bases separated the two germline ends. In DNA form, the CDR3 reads TGTGCCAGCTCACCATTTCGGGATTACGTGTCCTACGAGCAGTACTTC. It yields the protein CASSPFRDYVSYEQYF.

CDR3 loop: CASSMDSVRNEQFF. CDR3 coding DNA: TGTGCCAGTAGTATGGACTCTGTTCGGAATGAGCAGTTCTTC. V and J are TRBV19 and TRBJ2-1; TRBD2 might be the D (5 bases). The CDR3 extends over 14 amino acids. Trimming shortened V by 3 bases and J by 7 bases, and 13 bases separated the two germline ends. In germline, CDR1 is LNHDA, CDR2 SQIVND (reference sequence).

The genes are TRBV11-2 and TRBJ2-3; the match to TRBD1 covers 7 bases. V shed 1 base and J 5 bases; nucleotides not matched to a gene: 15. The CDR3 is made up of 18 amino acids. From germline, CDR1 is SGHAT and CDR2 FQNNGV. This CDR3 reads CASSLVVGTGTVLDTQYF. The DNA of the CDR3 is TGTGCCAGCAGCTTAGTGGTCGGGACGGGGACAGTTTTAGATACGCAGTATTTT.

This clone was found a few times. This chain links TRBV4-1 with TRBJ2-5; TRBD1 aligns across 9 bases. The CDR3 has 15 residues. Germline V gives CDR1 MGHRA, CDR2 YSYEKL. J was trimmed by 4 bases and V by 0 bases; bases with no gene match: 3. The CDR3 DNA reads TGCGCCAGCAGCCAAGAACAGGGGGCCGGAGAGACCCAGTACTTC. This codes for CASSQEQGAGETQYF.

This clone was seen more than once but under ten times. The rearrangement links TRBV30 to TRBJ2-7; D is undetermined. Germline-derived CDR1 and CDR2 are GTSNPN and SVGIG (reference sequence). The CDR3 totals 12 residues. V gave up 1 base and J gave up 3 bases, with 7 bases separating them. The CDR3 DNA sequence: TGTGCCTGGAGTGACAACCACTACGAGCAGTACTTC. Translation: CAWSDNHYEQYF. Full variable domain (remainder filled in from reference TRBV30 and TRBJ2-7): SQTIHQWPATLVQPVGSPLSLECTVEGTSNPNLYWYRQAAGRGLQLLFYSVGIGQISSEVPQNLSASRPQDRQFILSSKKLLLSDSGFYLCAWSDNHYEQYFGPGTRLTVT.

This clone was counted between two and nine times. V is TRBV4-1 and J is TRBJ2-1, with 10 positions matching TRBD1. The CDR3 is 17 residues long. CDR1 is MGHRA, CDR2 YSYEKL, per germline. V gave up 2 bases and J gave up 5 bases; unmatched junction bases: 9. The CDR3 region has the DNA TGCGCCAGCAGCCAATCTCGACAGGGGGCTGGAGACAATGAGCAGTTCTTC. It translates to CASSQSRQGAGDNEQFF.

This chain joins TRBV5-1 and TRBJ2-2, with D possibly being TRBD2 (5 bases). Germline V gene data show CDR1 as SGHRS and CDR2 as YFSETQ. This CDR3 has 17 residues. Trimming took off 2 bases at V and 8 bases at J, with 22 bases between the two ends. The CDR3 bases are TGCGCCAGCAGCTTCCAGCTCCGGACTTTAAGAACTGGGGAGCTGTTTTTT. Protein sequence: CASSFQLRTLRTGELFF.

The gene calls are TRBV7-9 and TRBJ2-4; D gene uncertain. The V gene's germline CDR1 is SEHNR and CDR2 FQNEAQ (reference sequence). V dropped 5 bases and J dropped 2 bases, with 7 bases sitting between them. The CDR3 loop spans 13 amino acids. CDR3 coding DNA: TGTGCCAGCAGCCTCTCTTCCAAAAACATTCAGTACTTC. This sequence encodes CASSLSSKNIQYF.

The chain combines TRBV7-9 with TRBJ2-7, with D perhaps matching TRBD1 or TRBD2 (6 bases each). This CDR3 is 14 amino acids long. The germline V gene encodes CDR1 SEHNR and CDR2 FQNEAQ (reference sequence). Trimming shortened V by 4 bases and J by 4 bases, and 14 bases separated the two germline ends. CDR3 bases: TGTGCCAGCAGCTCCTCCCGGGGGCCATACGAGCAGTACTTC. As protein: CASSSSRGPYEQYF.

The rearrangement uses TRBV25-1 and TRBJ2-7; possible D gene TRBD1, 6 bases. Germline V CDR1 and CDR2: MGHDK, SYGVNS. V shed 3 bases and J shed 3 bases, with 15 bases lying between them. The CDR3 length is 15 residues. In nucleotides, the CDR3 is TGTGCCAGCAGTGAGCTAGATGAAGGGGGCTACGAGCAGTACTTC. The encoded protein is CASSELDEGGYEQYF.

CDR3 residues: CAWGRTGTGLSYNEQFF. The CDR3 DNA sequence: TGTGCCTGGGGGAGAACTGGGACAGGGCTATCCTACAATGAGCAGTTCTTC. J is TRBJ2-1 and V is TRBV30, with TRBD1 identical over 9 bases. Per the germline V gene, CDR1 is GTSNPN and CDR2 is SVGIG (reference sequence). With V trimmed by 5 bases and J by 1 base, 12 bases remained unmatched. The CDR3 extends over 17 amino acids.

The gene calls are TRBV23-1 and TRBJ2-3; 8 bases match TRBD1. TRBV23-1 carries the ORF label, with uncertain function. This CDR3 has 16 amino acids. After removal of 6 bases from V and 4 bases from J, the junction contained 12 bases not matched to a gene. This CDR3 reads CASSPWGQARSDTQYF. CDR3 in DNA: TGCGCCAGCAGCCCGTGGGGACAGGCAAGGTCAGATACGCAGTATTTT.

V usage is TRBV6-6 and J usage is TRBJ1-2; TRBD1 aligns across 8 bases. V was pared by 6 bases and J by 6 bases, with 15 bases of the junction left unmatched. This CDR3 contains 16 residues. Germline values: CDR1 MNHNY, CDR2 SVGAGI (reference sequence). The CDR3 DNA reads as TGTGCCAGCAGACGAACAGACAGGGGCTCTGACGATGGCTACACCTTC. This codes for CASRRTDRGSDDGYTF.

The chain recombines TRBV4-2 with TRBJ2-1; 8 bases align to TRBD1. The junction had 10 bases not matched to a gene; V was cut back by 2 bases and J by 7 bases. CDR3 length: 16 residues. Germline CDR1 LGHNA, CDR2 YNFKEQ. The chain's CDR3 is CASSQPTGAPMNEQFF. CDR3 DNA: TGTGCCAGCAGCCAACCGACAGGGGCTCCGATGAATGAGCAGTTCTTC.

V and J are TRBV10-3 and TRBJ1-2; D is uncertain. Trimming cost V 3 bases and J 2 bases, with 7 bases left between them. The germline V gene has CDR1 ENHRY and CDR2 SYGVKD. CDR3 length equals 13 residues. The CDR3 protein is CAISDPTNYGYTF. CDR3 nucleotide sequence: TGTGCCATCAGTGACCCGACAAACTATGGCTACACCTTC.

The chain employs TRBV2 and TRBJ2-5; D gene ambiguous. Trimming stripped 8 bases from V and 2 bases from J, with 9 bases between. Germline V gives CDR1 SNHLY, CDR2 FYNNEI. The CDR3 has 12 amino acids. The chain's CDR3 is CASSYSQETQYF. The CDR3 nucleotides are TGTGCCAGCTCTTACAGTCAAGAGACCCAGTACTTC.

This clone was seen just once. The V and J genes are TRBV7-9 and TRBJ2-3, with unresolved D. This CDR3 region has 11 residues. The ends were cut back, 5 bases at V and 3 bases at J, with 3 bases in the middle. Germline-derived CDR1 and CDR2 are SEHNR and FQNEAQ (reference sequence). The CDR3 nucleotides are TGTGCCAGCAGCCCAACAGATACGCAGTATTTT. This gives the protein CASSPTDTQYF.

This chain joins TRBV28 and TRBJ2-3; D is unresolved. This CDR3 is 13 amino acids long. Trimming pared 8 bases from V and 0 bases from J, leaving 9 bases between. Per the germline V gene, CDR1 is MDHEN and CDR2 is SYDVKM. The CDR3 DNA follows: TGTGCCAGCGGTGCGGCTAGCACAGATACGCAGTATTTT. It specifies CASGAASTDTQYF. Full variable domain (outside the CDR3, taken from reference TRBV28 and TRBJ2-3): DVKVTQSSRYLVKRTGEKVFLECVQDMDHENMFWYRQDPGLGLRLIYFSYDVKMKEKGDIPEGYSVSREKKERFSLILESASTNQTSMYLCASGAASTDTQYFGPGTRLTVL.

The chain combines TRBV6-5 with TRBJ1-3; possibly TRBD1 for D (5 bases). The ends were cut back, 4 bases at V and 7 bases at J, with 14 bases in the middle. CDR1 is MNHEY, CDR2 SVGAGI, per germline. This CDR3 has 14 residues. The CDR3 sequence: CASSLSGGRNTIYF. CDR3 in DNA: TGTGCCAGCAGTTTGTCCGGGGGGAGGAACACCATATATTTT.

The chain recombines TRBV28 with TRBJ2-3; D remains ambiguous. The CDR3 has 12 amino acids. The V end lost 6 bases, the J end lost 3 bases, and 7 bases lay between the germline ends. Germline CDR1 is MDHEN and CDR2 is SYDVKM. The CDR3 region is CASRGWTDTQYF. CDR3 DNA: TGTGCCAGCAGGGGTTGGACAGATACGCAGTATTTT. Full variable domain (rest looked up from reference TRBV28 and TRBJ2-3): DVKVTQSSRYLVKRTGEKVFLECVQDMDHENMFWYRQDPGLGLRLIYFSYDVKMKEKGDIPEGYSVSREKKERFSLILESASTNQTSMYLCASRGWTDTQYFGPGTRLTVL.

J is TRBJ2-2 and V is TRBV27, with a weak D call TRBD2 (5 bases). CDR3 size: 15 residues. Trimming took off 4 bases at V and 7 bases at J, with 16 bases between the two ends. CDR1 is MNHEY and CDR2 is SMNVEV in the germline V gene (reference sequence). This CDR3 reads CASSWSGVEGGELFF. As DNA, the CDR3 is TGTGCCAGCAGTTGGTCAGGAGTTGAGGGCGGGGAGCTGTTTTTT.